The 11 T cell receptor beta chains below all came from one sample that was sequenced in a study of blood T cell repertoires in COVID-19 (dated by TCRdb to 2018 to 2021). Libraries were constructed by the immunoSEQ multiplex PCR assay. TCRdb carries this immuneACCESS record with in-frame sequences only. Its versions omit some clonotypes, under half of them owing to an unresolved V gene in the studies checked, with the rest unexplained. This sample is represented by a few hundred thousand clones; 75% to 90% of them were singletons. Approximately 10% of the sample is taken by the ten largest. Sequencing used peripheral blood. The source is a woman aged 70-85 years with COVID-19, enrolled during active disease.

V gene TRBV29-1 combines with J gene TRBJ2-7; 11 bases align to TRBD2. The CDR3 runs 14 residues. Germline lookup yields CDR1 SQVTM and CDR2 ANQGSEA. V trimming: 7 bases; J trimming: 3 bases; junction bases outside the gene matches: 8. CDR3 amino acids: CSALPTSGNYEQYF. In nucleotides, the CDR3 is TGCAGCGCCCTCCCGACTAGCGGGAACTACGAGCAGTACTTC.

The rearrangement joins TRBV5-1 to TRBJ2-2; maybe TRBD2 (6 bases). The CDR3 covers 15 residues. Germline-derived CDR1 and CDR2 are SGHRS and YFSETQ. The ends were cut back, 0 bases at V and 0 bases at J, with 6 bases in the middle. CDR3 sequence: CASSLGGANTGELFF. The CDR3 nucleotides read TGCGCCAGCAGCTTGGGCGGGGCGAACACCGGGGAGCTGTTTTTT.

This clone was recorded once. V gene TRBV14 combines with J gene TRBJ2-5; D is ambiguous. The CDR3 has 14 amino acids. V shed 3 bases and J shed 5 bases, with 13 bases lying between them. Germline V gene lookup returns CDR1 SGHDN and CDR2 FVKESK. CDR3 loop: CASSHYPNEETQYF. For the CDR3, the DNA is TGTGCCAGCAGCCATTATCCCAACGAGGAGACCCAGTACTTC. Full variable domain (rest looked up from reference TRBV14 and TRBJ2-5): EAGVTQFPSHSVIEKGQTVTLRCDPISGHDNLYWYRRVMGKEIKFLLHFVKESKQDESGMPNNRFLAERTGGTYSTLKVQPAELEDSGVYFCASSHYPNEETQYFGPGTRLLVL.

This sequence joins TRBV4-2 and TRBJ2-1; 7 nucleotides line up with TRBD2. V was pared by 0 bases and J by 7 bases, with 6 bases of the junction left unmatched. Germline CDR1 LGHNA, CDR2 YNFKEQ. This CDR3 region has 15 residues. In nucleotides, the CDR3 is TGTGCCAGCAGCCAAGAGGATCAGGGAGGGAATGAGCAGTTCTTC. Protein product: CASSQEDQGGNEQFF.

This chain joins TRBV6-5 and TRBJ2-3; 8 bases are a match to TRBD1. With V trimmed by 8 bases and J by 6 bases, 7 bases remained unmatched. The germline V gene encodes CDR1 MNHEY and CDR2 SVGAGI. The CDR3 contains 13 residues. DNA for the CDR3: TGTGCCAGCGGACTCAGACAGGGGGATACGCAGTATTTT. The encoded protein is CASGLRQGDTQYF.

The V and J genes are TRBV27 and TRBJ1-3; D perhaps matches TRBD1 (5 bases). Trimming pared 5 bases from V and 2 bases from J, leaving 16 bases between. From germline, CDR1 is MNHEY and CDR2 SMNVEV (reference sequence). This CDR3 has 16 amino acids. The CDR3 sequence: CASSPRPGWAGNTIYF. The CDR3 region has the DNA TGTGCCAGCAGTCCCCGGCCAGGGTGGGCTGGAAACACCATATATTTT.

Here the CDR3 reads CASSQDRVQGYTF. DNA of the CDR3: TGTGCCAGCAGCCAGGACAGGGTACAAGGCTACACCTTC. The chain links TRBV6-5 to TRBJ1-2, with 8 bases aligning to TRBD1. CDR3 length equals 13 residues. CDR1 MNHEY and CDR2 SVGAGI come from the germline V gene. Trimming took 6 bases from V and 8 from J; bases not matched to a gene: 8.

This chain links TRBV9 with TRBJ2-5; the match to TRBD1 covers 9 bases. This CDR3 has 16 residues. Looked up from germline, CDR1 is SGDLS and CDR2 is YYNGEE. The J segment lost 4 bases and the V segment lost 1 base, leaving 8 bases of the junction unmatched. The CDR3 spells CASSVLAGTGLETQYF. The CDR3, as DNA: TGTGCCAGCAGCGTACTTGCTGGGACAGGGTTAGAGACCCAGTACTTC.

J is TRBJ2-1 and V is TRBV2; D possibly corresponds to TRBD1 (6 bases). With 1 base removed from V and 4 bases from J, the gap between germline ends came to 11 bases. Germline assignment: CDR1 SNHLY and CDR2 FYNNEI. This CDR3 is built from 15 residues. This CDR3 reads CASSEGQGLYNEQFF. In DNA form, the CDR3 reads TGTGCCAGCAGTGAAGGGCAGGGGCTATACAATGAGCAGTTCTTC.

The V gene is TRBV7-2, the J gene TRBJ1-2, with 10 bases identical to TRBD1. Trimming removed 4 bases from V and 6 bases from J; junction bases left unmatched: 2. The CDR3 is 13 amino acids. Germline CDR1 reads SGHTA; CDR2 reads FQGNSA. The DNA for the CDR3 is TGTGCCAGCAGCTCGACAGGGGGCGATGGCTACACCTTC. Translated: CASSSTGGDGYTF.

The V gene is TRBV29-1, the J gene TRBJ2-1; 9 bases match TRBD2. Germline V gene sequence: CDR1 SQVTM, CDR2 ANQGSEA. This CDR3 is 16 amino acids long. V gave up 0 bases and J gave up 1 base; unmatched junction bases: 4. The CDR3 DNA reads as TGCAGCGTTGAAGATGAGACTAGCGGATCCTACAATGAGCAGTTCTTC. This gives the protein CSVEDETSGSYNEQFF.